These T cell receptor beta chains were read from a single sample in a study of CD8 T cells in ankylosing spondylitis. MiXCR was run by TCRdb on the 5' RACE reads, yielding one entry per CDR3 protein. This sample has under 85,000 distinct CDR3 sequences, with under 5.5% found just once. The sequencing sample was made of blood, either unsorted or a sorted T cell fraction (not recorded which). The receptors originated from a male donor with ankylosing spondylitis or in good health (not recorded which). CDR3s include the opening cysteine and the closing phenylalanine or tryptophan. The D gene is left open where the match is weak. Clone sizes are shown as once, few, many or a size class.

V	size	D	J	CDR3	DNA
TRBV4-2	many	NA	TRBJ2-3	CASGEAAGDTQYF	TGTGCCAGCGGTGAAGCGGCGGGGGATACGCAGTATTTT
TRBV7-9	many	NA	TRBJ2-3	CASSLSGYRTDTQYF	TGTGCCAGCAGCTTATCAGGGTACCGCACAGATACGCAGTATTTT
TRBV20-1	many	TRBD1	TRBJ1-2	CCARDTPGQGANGYTF	TGCTGTGCTAGAGATACTCCGGGACAGGGGGCGAATGGCTACACCTTC
TRBV20-1	many	NA	TRBJ2-4	CSAPPSGVRGKNIQYF	TGCAGTGCTCCGCCGAGTGGGGTCCGGGGCAAAAACATTCAGTACTTC
TRBV2	many	NA	TRBJ1-5	CASSEGGFNQPQHF	TGTGCCAGCAGTGAAGGAGGTTTCAATCAGCCCCAGCATTTT
TRBV9	many	NA	TRBJ2-1	CASSVESVGYNEQFF	TGTGCCAGCAGCGTAGAAAGCGTCGGCTACAATGAGCAGTTCTTC
TRBV5-1	many	TRBD1	TRBJ1-2	CASSPTGVGLDYGYTF	TGCGCCAGCAGTCCCACAGGGGTGGGACTGGACTATGGCTACACCTTC
TRBV24-1	many	NA	TRBJ2-5	CATSDFPQGSQETQYF	TGTGCCACCAGTGATTTTCCACAGGGTTCGCAAGAGACCCAGTACTTC
TRBV5-1	many	TRBD1	TRBJ1-2	CASSLGTGGFYGYTF	TGCGCCAGCAGCCTGGGAACAGGGGGCTTCTATGGCTACACCTTC
TRBV18	many	TRBD1	TRBJ1-5	CASSPRGQGGEGPQHF	TGTGCCAGCTCACCACGCGGACAGGGTGGGGAAGGGCCCCAGCATTTT
TRBV14	many	TRBD1	TRBJ2-1	CASSQDTSGQGPGGNEQFF	TGTGCCAGCAGCCAAGATACATCGGGACAGGGCCCCGGGGGCAATGAGCAGTTCTTC
TRBV20-1	many	NA	TRBJ1-6	CSAILNSPLHF	TGCAGTGCTATTCTTAATTCACCCCTCCACTTT
TRBV6-2/TRBV6-3	many	NA	TRBJ2-7	CASSYAIQETNEQYF	TGTGCCAGCAGTTACGCAATACAGGAGACCAACGAGCAGTACTTC
TRBV28	many	TRBD1	TRBJ2-5	CASGHRGRTQYF	TGTGCCAGCGGCCACAGGGGTCGGACCCAGTACTTC
TRBV10-3	many	NA	TRBJ2-3	CAINRGDTDTQYF	TGTGCCATCAATCGCGGGGACACAGATACGCAGTATTTT
TRBV3-1	many	NA	TRBJ2-5	CASSQDFLSEETQYF	TGTGCCAGCAGCCAAGACTTCCTAAGCGAAGAGACCCAGTACTTC
TRBV5-1	many	TRBD2	TRBJ2-3	CASSASGRWGTDTQYF	TGCGCCAGCAGCGCGTCCGGGAGGTGGGGCACAGATACGCAGTATTTT